Each of the 26 T cell receptor beta chains below was sequenced from the same sample in a study of T cell changes during pregnancy in multiple sclerosis. Libraries were prepared by immunoSEQ multiplex PCR; TCRdb keeps only in-frame clonotypes and omits some of them. This sample has around 30,000 clones, with roughly nine tenths found just once. Source: CD4+ T cells from peripheral blood mononuclear cells, taken in the second trimester of pregnancy. The receptor source for this set is a female donor with multiple sclerosis, enrolled in a pregnancy study.

The chain recombines TRBV27 with TRBJ1-2; D not certain. The CDR3 loop spans 13 amino acids. Per the germline V gene, CDR1 is MNHEY and CDR2 is SMNVEV (reference sequence). The V end lost 8 bases, the J end lost 2 bases, and 12 bases lay between the germline ends. CDR3 nucleotides: TGTGCCAGCGGACTGTCAGGCAACTATGGCTACACCTTC. Amino acids: CASGLSGNYGYTF.

The chain's CDR3 is CASSEGPAPGNEQFF. The CDR3 DNA reads as TGTGCCAGCAGTGAGGGTCCGGCCCCCGGGAATGAGCAGTTCTTC. The genes are TRBV2 and TRBJ2-1; the D is unclear. V lost 3 bases to trimming and J lost 7 bases, with 16 bases between them. CDR1 and CDR2 (germline): SNHLY, FYNNEI. There are 15 residues in the CDR3.

The chain couples TRBV6-5 to TRBJ1-2; a possible D gene is TRBD1 (5 bases). The CDR3 spans 16 residues. The V and J ends lost 0 bases and 4 bases respectively, with 15 bases between them. CDR1 and CDR2 (germline): MNHEY, SVGAGI. The CDR3 loop is CASSYSYKGIGYGYTF. The CDR3 DNA reads TGTGCCAGCAGTTACTCTTATAAGGGGATTGGCTATGGCTACACCTTC.

This sequence joins TRBV28 and TRBJ1-5; TRBD1 matches 8 bases. This CDR3 has 16 amino acids. Per the germline V gene, CDR1 is MDHEN and CDR2 is SYDVKM. Trimming removed 6 bases from V and 5 bases from J; junction bases left unmatched: 12. CDR3 loop: CASRITGTGFDQPQHF. CDR3 in DNA: TGTGCCAGCAGGATTACCGGGACAGGTTTTGATCAGCCCCAGCATTTT. Full variable domain (missing parts from reference TRBV28 and TRBJ1-5): DVKVTQSSRYLVKRTGEKVFLECVQDMDHENMFWYRQDPGLGLRLIYFSYDVKMKEKGDIPEGYSVSREKKERFSLILESASTNQTSMYLCASRITGTGFDQPQHFGDGTRLSIL.

The gene calls are TRBV7-9 and TRBJ2-1; a weak D match, TRBD2 (5 bases). CDR1 and CDR2 from the germline V gene are SEHNR and FQNEAQ (reference sequence). This CDR3 has 16 amino acids. The V gene lost 4 bases and the J gene lost 1 base, with 14 bases spanning the gap. This CDR3 is CASSSTLARSYNEQFF. DNA of the CDR3: TGTGCCAGCAGCTCCACCCTAGCCCGATCCTACAATGAGCAGTTCTTC. The full variable domain, its missing parts supplied by reference TRBV7-9 and TRBJ2-1, is DTGVSQNPRHKITKRGQNVTFRCDPISEHNRLYWYRQTLGQGPEFLTYFQNEAQLEKSRLLSDRFSAERPKGSFSTLEIQRTEQGDSAMYLCASSSTLARSYNEQFFGPGTRLTVL.

On this clone itself: The same CDR3 is also encoded by other DNA sequences in this sample. The V and J genes are TRBV7-3 and TRBJ2-1; 7 positions agree with TRBD2. V dropped 1 base and J dropped 10; count of bases not matched to a gene: 7. Germline V gene lookup returns CDR1 SGHTA and CDR2 FQGTGA. This CDR3 spans 14 amino acids. CDR3 region: CASSLRGGTGEQFF. The CDR3 DNA is TGTGCCAGCAGCTTAAGGGGAGGGACCGGGGAGCAGTTCTTC.

The chain combines TRBV5-1 with TRBJ2-6; the D gene is possibly TRBD1 (5 bases). Between the trimmed V and J ends, which lost 5 bases and 0 bases, there was a span of 9 bases. Germline V gene lookup returns CDR1 SGHRS and CDR2 YFSETQ. CDR3 size: 15 residues. This chain's CDR3 is CASRRDSSGANVLTF. The CDR3 coding sequence is TGCGCCAGCAGGAGAGACAGCTCTGGGGCCAACGTCCTGACTTTC.

The V and J genes are TRBV4-3 and TRBJ1-1; possibly TRBD1 for D (5 bases). Trimming left V 8 bases short and J 2 bases short, with 12 bases between. Germline CDR1 is LGHNA and CDR2 is YSLEER. The CDR3 covers 13 residues. CDR3 bases: TGCGCCAGCGGGCTACAGGTTAACACTGAAGCTTTCTTT. It yields the protein CASGLQVNTEAFF.

The chain couples TRBV11-2 to TRBJ1-4; D ambiguous. This CDR3 has 13 amino acids. CDR1 and CDR2 (germline): SGHAT, FQNNGV. Trimming left V 2 bases short and J 8 bases short, with 9 bases between. The CDR3 coding sequence is TGTGCCAGCAGCTTACGAGGGTGGGAAAAACTGTTTTTT. This translates into CASSLRGWEKLFF.

The J gene is TRBJ1-1, the V gene TRBV6-5; D unclear. CDR3 length: 13 amino acids. Germline V CDR1 and CDR2: MNHEY, SVGAGI. The V end lost 5 bases, the J end lost 8 bases, and 15 bases lay between the germline ends. In nucleotides, the CDR3 is TGTGCCAGCAGTCAATTGTCGGGTCCCGAAGCTTTCTTT. This encodes CASSQLSGPEAFF.

This sequence joins TRBV5-5 and TRBJ2-1; D uncertain. With 4 bases removed from V and 8 bases from J, the gap between germline ends came to 16 bases. From germline, CDR1 is SGHKS and CDR2 YYEKEE (reference sequence). This CDR3 comprises 14 residues. CDR3 protein: CASSLGSIMYEQFF. CDR3 sequence (DNA): TGTGCCAGCAGCCTCGGGTCTATTATGTATGAGCAGTTCTTC.

The chain uses TRBV5-1 and TRBJ2-5; 7 nucleotides match TRBD2. The length of the CDR3 is 14 residues. CDR1 and CDR2 from the germline V gene are SGHRS and YFSETQ. Germline trimming cut 7 bases from V and 5 bases from J; bases unmatched to any gene: 11. The CDR3 here is CASCQTGGWETQYF. CDR3 DNA sequence: TGCGCCAGCTGTCAGACGGGGGGATGGGAGACCCAGTACTTC.

V gene TRBV7-2 combines with J gene TRBJ1-3; D gene uncertain. Germline V gene lookup returns CDR1 SGHTA and CDR2 FQGNSA. This CDR3 is 12 amino acids long. Trimming shortened V by 2 bases and J by 4 bases, and 3 bases separated the two germline ends. The CDR3 loop is CASSLLGNTIYF. Here the CDR3 DNA reads TGTGCCAGCAGCTTATTAGGAAACACCATATATTTT.

The V call is TRBV10-3, the J call TRBJ2-3; weak D call: TRBD2 (5 bases). The length of the CDR3 is 14 residues. Trimming took off 6 bases at V and 0 bases at J, with 10 bases between the two ends. Germline V gene sequence: CDR1 ENHRY, CDR2 SYGVKD. In nucleotides, the CDR3 is TGTGCCATCAGCGACTACCCTAGCACAGATACGCAGTATTTT. Its protein product is CAISDYPSTDTQYF.

The chain is built from TRBV7-2 and TRBJ2-7, with D perhaps matching TRBD1 (5 bases). CDR1 and CDR2 from the germline V gene are SGHTA and FQGNSA. V was trimmed by 5 bases and J by 0 bases, leaving 14 bases between them. The CDR3 is 15 residues long. The CDR3 bases are TGTGCCAGCAGCCCGAATCGTGGGGCCTCCTACGAGCAGTACTTC. Translating it yields CASSPNRGASYEQYF.

The chain couples TRBV28 to TRBJ2-7; 7 bases fit TRBD1. The CDR3 loop spans 15 amino acids. Per germline, CDR1 MDHEN and CDR2 SYDVKM. With 2 bases clipped from V and 6 bases from J, the junction kept 10 bases outside the gene matches. CDR3 coding DNA: TGTGCCAGCAGTTTAACCGGGACAGTTAGGGGCGAGCAGTACTTC. The encoded protein is CASSLTGTVRGEQYF.

The chain employs TRBV30 and TRBJ2-5, with 8 bases identical to TRBD1. The CDR3 contains 13 residues. Germline assignment: CDR1 GTSNPN and CDR2 SVGIG (reference sequence). J was trimmed by 5 bases and V by 3 bases; bases with no gene match: 5. CDR3 region: CAWSSGGRETQYF. For the CDR3, the DNA is TGTGCCTGGAGCTCAGGGGGCCGGGAGACCCAGTACTTC.

The chain couples TRBV18 to TRBJ1-3; TRBD1 is a possible D gene (6 bases). The CDR3 extends over 16 amino acids. V was pared by 5 bases and J by 3 bases, with 17 bases between. Germline V gives CDR1 KGHSH, CDR2 LQKENI. The CDR3 loop reads CASSESLQGFGNTIYF. Here the CDR3 DNA reads TGTGCCAGCTCAGAAAGCCTTCAGGGGTTTGGAAACACCATATATTTT.

The chain links TRBV7-3 to TRBJ1-1; D gene ambiguous. Between the trimmed V and J ends, which lost 0 bases and 4 bases, there was a span of 12 bases. This CDR3 has 15 residues. Germline CDR1 and CDR2: SGHTA and FQGTGA. The CDR3 DNA reads as TGTGCCAGCAGCTTAACGTATGGGGAGCGCACTGAAGCTTTCTTT. This encodes CASSLTYGERTEAFF.

The chain recombines TRBV7-9 with TRBJ2-3, with D perhaps matching TRBD1 (6 bases). The germline CDR1 and CDR2 sequences are SEHNR and FQNEAQ (reference sequence). The CDR3 runs to 13 residues. V lost 8 bases, J lost 0 bases, and 9 bases lay in between. The CDR3 nucleotides are TGTGCCAGCGGTCAGGGGAGCACAGATACGCAGTATTTT. This translates into CASGQGSTDTQYF.

The chain carries TRBV27 and TRBJ2-1, with D possibly TRBD2 on 5 matching bases. This CDR3 comprises 15 residues. Trimming pared 6 bases from V and 4 bases from J, leaving 16 bases between. Germline CDR1 reads MNHEY; CDR2 reads SMNVEV (reference sequence). CDR3 sequence reads: CASRLGAVAYNEQFF. The CDR3 nucleotides are TGTGCCAGCAGGCTGGGAGCGGTAGCTTACAATGAGCAGTTCTTC.

In DNA form, the CDR3 reads TGTGCCAGCAGCTTAGCCCGGACAGGGTCTCGCGGCTACACCTTC. Its translation is CASSLARTGSRGYTF. The chain joins TRBV11-2 to TRBJ1-2, with 8 nucleotides matching TRBD1. V trimming: 1 base; J trimming: 8 bases; junction bases outside the gene matches: 9. The germline CDR1 and CDR2 sequences are SGHAT and FQNNGV. The CDR3 has 15 amino acids. The complete variable domain, with remaining parts taken from reference TRBV11-2 and TRBJ1-2, reads EAGVAQSPRYKIIEKRQSVAFWCNPISGHATLYWYQQILGQGPKLLIQFQNNGVVDDSQLPKDRFSAERLKGVDSTLKIQPAKLEDSAVYLCASSLARTGSRGYTFGSGTRLTVV.

The chain joins TRBV2 to TRBJ1-2, with no clear D. Germline CDR1 is SNHLY and CDR2 is FYNNEI. V lost 6 bases and J 5 bases, leaving 16 bases between the germline ends. CDR3 length equals 14 residues. CDR3: CASRAGSFSYGYTF. The CDR3 coding sequence is TGTGCCAGCAGAGCTGGTTCCTTCTCATATGGCTACACCTTC. Looking up the rest from reference TRBV2 and TRBJ1-2 gives the full variable domain: EPEVTQTPSHQVTQMGQEVILRCVPISNHLYFYWYRQILGQKVEFLVSFYNNEISEKSEIFDDQFSVERPDGSNFTLKIRSTKLEDSAMYFCASRAGSFSYGYTFGSGTRLTVV.

The chain uses TRBV2 and TRBJ2-7, with 9 bases matching TRBD1. This CDR3 spans 14 amino acids. Trimming removed 6 bases from V and 0 bases from J; junction bases left unmatched: 3. Per germline, CDR1 SNHLY and CDR2 FYNNEI. This chain's CDR3 is CASRDRGNSYEQYF. For the CDR3, the DNA is TGTGCCAGCAGGGACAGGGGAAACTCCTACGAGCAGTACTTC.

This clone has only one observation. The V gene is TRBV5-1, the J gene TRBJ2-2; a possible D gene is TRBD1 (7 bases). V was shortened by 3 bases and J by 1 base, with 10 bases between the two germline ends. There are 15 residues in the CDR3. Germline V gene data show CDR1 as SGHRS and CDR2 as YFSETQ. In DNA form, the CDR3 reads TGCGCCAGCAGCTACAGGGGACTGAACACCGGGGAGCTGTTTTTT. As protein: CASSYRGLNTGELFF. Supplemented by reference TRBV5-1 and TRBJ2-2, the full variable domain reads KAGVTQTPRYLIKTRGQQVTLSCSPISGHRSVSWYQQTPGQGLQFLFEYFSETQRNKGNFPGRFSGRQFSNSRSEMNVSTLELGDSALYLCASSYRGLNTGELFFGEGSRLTVL.

This clone has only one observation. This chain uses TRBV7-3 with TRBJ1-2; TRBD1 agrees at 8 bases. Germline V CDR1 and CDR2: SGHTA, FQGTGA. The CDR3 covers 15 residues. With V trimmed by 2 bases and J by 6 bases, 8 bases remained unmatched. CDR3 in amino acids: CASSLYQGASDGYTF. The CDR3 DNA reads TGTGCCAGCAGCTTATACCAGGGGGCGAGTGATGGCTACACCTTC.